A single sample gave rise to the 8 T cell receptor beta chains below, sequenced in a study of T cells in narcolepsy. Sequencing was performed with immunoSEQ multiplex PCR; in TCRdb, only in-frame clones are kept and a portion is missing. Here the sample spans approximately 25,000 clones, around 63% being singletons. The sample consisted of memory (CD45RA-) CD4+ T cells from blood. The receptors come from a human donor in good health.

This clone has a handful of counts. The gene calls are TRBV28 and TRBJ1-1; 9 bases match TRBD1. The V segment lost 8 bases and the J segment 10 bases; nucleotides outside the gene matches: 11. The germline CDR1 and CDR2 sequences are MDHEN and SYDVKM. The CDR3 consists of 13 residues. CDR3 nucleotides: TGTGCCAGCCTCCTCACAGGGGGCTGGGTAGCTTTCTTT. Protein sequence: CASLLTGGWVAFF.

The V and J genes are TRBV19 and TRBJ1-5; tentative D call: TRBD1 (5 bases). Trimming removed 6 bases from V and 5 bases from J, with 14 bases in between. This CDR3 is built from 14 residues. CDR1 and CDR2 from the germline V gene are LNHDA and SQIVND (reference sequence). The CDR3 DNA sequence: TGTGCCAGTAGCCAAGACAGTTCATATCAGCCCCAGCATTTT. Its protein product is CASSQDSSYQPQHF.

The J gene is TRBJ1-6, the V gene TRBV4-3; tentatively, D is TRBD1 (6 bases). V lost 3 bases and J 5 bases, leaving 14 bases between the germline ends. Germline V gene sequence: CDR1 LGHNA, CDR2 YSLEER. This CDR3 has 16 residues. CDR3 loop: CASSQMKGQNNSPLHF. The DNA for the CDR3 is TGCGCCAGCAGCCAGATGAAAGGACAGAATAATTCACCCCTCCACTTT.

This clone has only a few counts. The chain is built from TRBV11-2 and TRBJ2-5; 12 bases match TRBD2. Germline V gene data show CDR1 as SGHAT and CDR2 as FQNNGV. The length of the CDR3 is 16 residues. V shed 6 bases and J 5 bases; nucleotides not matched to a gene: 10. The CDR3 region is CASSSPPLAGGETQYF. DNA for the CDR3: TGTGCCAGCAGTTCGCCCCCACTAGCGGGAGGCGAGACCCAGTACTTC.

J is TRBJ1-5 and V is TRBV19; D is unclear. Germline V gene sequence: CDR1 LNHDA, CDR2 SQIVND (reference sequence). The CDR3 sequence is 12 residues long. Trimming pared 3 bases from V and 3 bases from J, leaving 3 bases between. The CDR3 region has the DNA TGTGCCAGTAGTATCACCAATCAGCCCCAGCATTTT. It encodes CASSITNQPQHF. The full variable domain, completed using reference TRBV19 and TRBJ1-5, is DGGITQSPKYLFRKEGQNVTLSCEQNLNHDAMYWYRQDPGQGLRLIYYSQIVNDFQKGDIAEGYSVSREKKESFPLTVTSAQKNPTAFYLCASSITNQPQHFGDGTRLSIL.

J is TRBJ2-5 and V is TRBV28; no definite D call. Trimming cost V 6 bases and J 4 bases, with 6 bases left between them. This CDR3 region has 11 residues. Germline CDR1 reads MDHEN; CDR2 reads SYDVKM. The CDR3 region has the DNA TGTGCCAGCAGGACTCTAGAGACCCAGTACTTC. As protein: CASRTLETQYF.

This clone came up a few times. This chain links TRBV6-5 with TRBJ2-3; TRBD2 matches 11 bases. The CDR3 spans 14 residues. From germline, CDR1 is MNHEY and CDR2 SVGAGI. V dropped 6 bases and J dropped 5; count of bases not matched to a gene: 4. The CDR3 DNA is TGTGCCAGCAGACCTAGCGGGGGGCAAGATACGCAGTATTTT. Its protein is CASRPSGGQDTQYF.

This clone was seen only a few times. This sequence joins TRBV2 and TRBJ2-7; TRBD1 aligns across 10 bases. CDR1 and CDR2 from the germline V gene are SNHLY and FYNNEI. J lost 5 bases, V lost 6 bases, and 4 bases had no gene match. The CDR3 totals 13 residues. CDR3 amino acids: CASSRDRGDEQYF. CDR3 DNA sequence: TGTGCCAGCAGCCGGGACAGGGGAGACGAGCAGTACTTC.